Each of the 19 T cell receptor beta chains below was sequenced from the same sample in a study of T cell changes during pregnancy in multiple sclerosis. Some clones are missing from TCRdb's copy, which holds only in-frame ones; the method was immunoSEQ multiplex PCR. The sample has around 56,000 clones; roughly 90% are singletons. The material sequenced was peripheral blood, taken after pregnancy. Every receptor here comes from a female donor with multiple sclerosis, enrolled in a pregnancy study.

The chain joins TRBV5-4 to TRBJ2-7; no clear D gene. Per germline, CDR1 SGHNT and CDR2 YYREEE (reference sequence). Trimming took 3 bases from V and 2 from J, leaving 9 bases between them. This CDR3 spans 13 amino acids. The CDR3 spells CASSSPSAYEQYF. The CDR3 DNA follows: TGTGCCAGCAGCTCACCCTCAGCCTACGAGCAGTACTTC.

This clone was seen a few times. The chain couples TRBV5-1 to TRBJ2-3; 10 bases agree with TRBD1. The CDR3 is 15 residues long. Per germline, CDR1 SGHRS and CDR2 YFSETQ. The trim removed 4 bases at V and 2 bases at J, leaving 4 bases unmatched. In nucleotides, the CDR3 is TGCGCCAGCAGCCTAGGACAGGGGGACACAGATACGCAGTATTTT. It encodes CASSLGQGDTDTQYF.

This chain uses TRBV2 with TRBJ1-6, with D possibly matching TRBD1 (6 bases). The CDR3 sequence is 14 residues long. V lost 8 bases, J lost 10 bases, and 18 bases lay in between. Germline V gives CDR1 SNHLY, CDR2 FYNNEI. The CDR3 DNA reads as TGTGCCAGCTCTACGGAACGGGGGGGCTCACCCCTCCACTTT. Translating it yields CASSTERGGSPLHF.

The chain has TRBV2 and TRBJ1-5; D possibly corresponds to TRBD1 (5 bases). CDR1 is SNHLY, CDR2 FYNNEI, per germline. V was shortened by 6 bases and J by 0 bases, with 12 bases between the two germline ends. The CDR3 extends over 15 amino acids. DNA of the CDR3: TGTGCCAGCAGCGGATGGGGGGATAGCAATCAGCCCCAGCATTTT. This encodes CASSGWGDSNQPQHF.

The chain is built from TRBV12-2 and TRBJ2-6; TRBD1 reflects the table's D call only, with no check against the DNA. TRBV12-2 is designated a pseudogene. The CDR3 contains 16 residues. CDR3 coding DNA: TGTGCAAGTCGCTCCACAGGGACGTATGGGGCCAACGTCCTGACTTTC. The encoded protein is CASRSTGTYGANVLTF.

V is TRBV5-4 and J is TRBJ2-3; 8 positions agree with TRBD2. The CDR3 consists of 15 residues. The germline V gene encodes CDR1 SGHNT and CDR2 YYREEE (reference sequence). V dropped 5 bases and J dropped 1; count of bases not matched to a gene: 6. The CDR3 spells CASRLRSGGTDTQYF. In nucleotides, the CDR3 is TGTGCCAGCAGGCTACGTAGCGGGGGCACAGATACGCAGTATTTT.

This chain uses TRBV7-3 with TRBJ2-2; no firm D call. V lost 8 bases and J 0 bases, leaving 7 bases between the germline ends. Germline V gene sequence: CDR1 SGHTA, CDR2 FQGTGA. The CDR3 consists of 13 residues. Written as DNA, the CDR3 is TGTGCCAGCGACTTTTCGAACACCGGGGAGCTGTTTTTT. It specifies CASDFSNTGELFF.

The V call is TRBV5-6, the J call TRBJ2-3; TRBD2 matches at 10 bases. The CDR3 runs to 16 residues. Looked up from germline, CDR1 is SGHDT and CDR2 is YYEEEE. The junction had 11 bases not matched to a gene; V was cut back by 5 bases and J by 5 bases. CDR3 sequence reads: CASRPVAGGRIDTQYF. The CDR3 nucleotides are TGTGCCAGCAGACCCGTAGCGGGGGGCCGTATAGATACGCAGTATTTT.

The V and J genes are TRBV9 and TRBJ1-3; D may be TRBD1 (6 bases). This CDR3 has 15 residues. Germline lookup yields CDR1 SGDLS and CDR2 YYNGEE. V was shortened by 0 bases and J by 0 bases, with 7 bases between the two germline ends. CDR3 sequence: CASSVGGGSGNTIYF. The CDR3 bases are TGTGCCAGCAGCGTAGGAGGGGGCTCTGGAAACACCATATATTTT.

The rearrangement links TRBV5-1 to TRBJ1-1, with TRBD1 matching 7 bases. Losses at the gene ends were 2 bases for V and 3 bases for J; bases not matched to a gene: 1. From germline, CDR1 is SGHRS and CDR2 YFSETQ. CDR3 size: 13 residues. CDR3 region: CASSFQGDTEAFF. The CDR3, as DNA: TGCGCCAGCAGCTTTCAGGGGGACACTGAAGCTTTCTTT.

The genes are TRBV10-3 and TRBJ2-2; 9 bases match TRBD1. V dropped 11 bases and J dropped 5; count of bases not matched to a gene: 9. CDR1 is ENHRY, CDR2 SYGVKD, per germline. The CDR3 runs to 14 residues. The CDR3 region is CASHRGRGTGELFF. The CDR3 DNA reads as TGTGCCTCACACAGGGGGCGCGGTACCGGGGAGCTGTTTTTT.

In its sample, this clone was seen once. This chain connects TRBV11-2 to TRBJ1-1; a possible D gene is TRBD1 (5 bases). V was trimmed by 5 bases and J by 1 base, leaving 11 bases between them. Looked up from germline, CDR1 is SGHAT and CDR2 is FQNNGV. The CDR3 runs 14 residues. The CDR3 DNA reads as TGTGCCAGCAGCCTCAGGGCCTCGAACACTGAAGCTTTCTTT. This translates into CASSLRASNTEAFF.

The chain has TRBV2 and TRBJ2-7, with 7 bases aligning to TRBD1. The CDR3 has 14 residues. The V and J ends lost 2 bases and 1 base, in that order; junction bases with no gene match: 2. CDR1 SNHLY and CDR2 FYNNEI come from the germline V gene. The CDR3 bases are TGTGCCAGCAGTGAACAGGGGGTTTCCTACGAGCAGTACTTC. It yields the protein CASSEQGVSYEQYF.

V and J are TRBV2 and TRBJ2-3; a weak D match, TRBD1 (6 bases). V was pared by 5 bases and J by 0 bases, with 12 bases between. CDR1 is SNHLY, CDR2 FYNNEI, per germline. The CDR3 is 15 residues long. The CDR3 loop reads CASSTDRTSTDTQYF. The CDR3 nucleotides read TGTGCCAGCAGTACCGACAGGACTAGCACAGATACGCAGTATTTT.

The chain recombines TRBV4-1 with TRBJ2-1; TRBD2 matches at 10 bases. This CDR3 comprises 18 residues. Per germline, CDR1 MGHRA and CDR2 YSYEKL. With 0 bases clipped from V and 2 bases from J, the junction kept 7 bases outside the gene matches. The CDR3 sequence: CASSQDAQRGGPYNEQFF. In nucleotides, the CDR3 is TGCGCCAGCAGCCAAGATGCCCAGCGGGGGGGCCCCTACAATGAGCAGTTCTTC.

The CDR3 nucleotides read TGTGCTAGTGGTTCGGGCAGGGGGTTAGACAATCAGCCCCAGCATTTT. Protein sequence: CASGSGRGLDNQPQHF. The chain uses TRBV12-5 and TRBJ1-5; 7 bases are a match to TRBD1. With 4 bases clipped from V and 3 bases from J, the junction kept 9 bases outside the gene matches. The CDR3 contains 16 residues. Germline V gene data show CDR1 as LGHNT and CDR2 as FRNRAP. Supplemented by reference TRBV12-5 and TRBJ1-5, the full variable domain reads DARVTQTPRHKVTEMGQEVTMRCQPILGHNTVFWYRQTMMQGLELLAYFRNRAPLDDSGMPKDRFSAEMPDATLATLKIQPSEPRDSAVYFCASGSGRGLDNQPQHFGDGTRLSIL.

The gene calls are TRBV6-1 and TRBJ2-2, with 10 nucleotides matching TRBD2. Germline V gene data show CDR1 as MNHNS and CDR2 as SASEGT. V lost 4 bases to trimming and J lost 3 bases; unmatched junction nucleotides: 5. The CDR3 consists of 16 residues. CDR3 residues: CASSVLAGGYTGELFF. The DNA for the CDR3 is TGTGCCAGCAGTGTCTTAGCGGGGGGATACACCGGGGAGCTGTTTTTT.

This chain connects TRBV5-1 to TRBJ1-4; TRBD1 agrees at 7 bases. The J segment lost 7 bases and the V segment lost 4 bases, leaving 10 bases of the junction unmatched. Germline V gene data show CDR1 as SGHRS and CDR2 as YFSETQ. The CDR3 consists of 15 residues. The CDR3 loop is CASSPEGAYGEKLFF. CDR3 DNA: TGCGCCAGCAGCCCGGAGGGGGCGTACGGTGAAAAACTGTTTTTT.

V usage is TRBV5-6 and J usage is TRBJ1-4, with 7 nucleotides matching TRBD1. The CDR3 has 13 residues. J gave up 8 bases and V 1 base, and 2 bases lay outside the gene matches. Germline V gives CDR1 SGHDT, CDR2 YYEEEE. The CDR3 loop reads CASSLTGAEKLFF. Written as DNA, the CDR3 is TGTGCCAGCAGCTTGACAGGGGCCGAAAAACTGTTTTTT. Based on the CDR3 plus reference TRBV5-6 and TRBJ1-4, the full variable domain is DAGVTQSPTHLIKTRGQQVTLRCSPKSGHDTVSWYQQALGQGPQFIFQYYEEEERQRGNFPDRFSGHQFPNYSSELNVNALLLGDSALYLCASSLTGAEKLFFGSGTQLSVL.